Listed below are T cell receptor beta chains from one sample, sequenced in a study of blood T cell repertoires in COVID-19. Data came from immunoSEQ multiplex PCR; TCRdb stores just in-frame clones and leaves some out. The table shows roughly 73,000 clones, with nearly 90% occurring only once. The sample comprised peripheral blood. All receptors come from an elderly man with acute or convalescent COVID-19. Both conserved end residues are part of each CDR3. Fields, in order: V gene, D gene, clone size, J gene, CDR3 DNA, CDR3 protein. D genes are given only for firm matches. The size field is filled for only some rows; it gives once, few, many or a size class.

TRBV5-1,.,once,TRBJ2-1,TGCGCCAGCAGCCCCTCAGGGATGTCCTACAATGAGCAGTTCTTC,CASSPSGMSYNEQFF
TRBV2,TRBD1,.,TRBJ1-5,TGTGCCAGCAGGACACAGGGGAGTAGCAATCAGCCCCAGCATTTT,CASRTQGSSNQPQHF
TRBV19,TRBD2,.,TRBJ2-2,TGTGCCAGTAGTATCGGGGGGACTGGAAACACCGGGGAGCTGTTTTTT,CASSIGGTGNTGELFF
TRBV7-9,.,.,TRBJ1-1,TGTGCCAGCAGCTTGAGTCCCAGCGGCACTGAAGCTTTCTTT,CASSLSPSGTEAFF
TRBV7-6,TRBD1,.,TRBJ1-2,TGTGCCAGCAGCGCCCTTAGACAGGGGGTGGTTGGCTACACCTTC,CASSALRQGVVGYTF
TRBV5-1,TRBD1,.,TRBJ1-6,TGCGCCAGCAGCTTGGTCACAGGGGGTGAGGCCAATTCACCCCTCCACTTT,CASSLVTGGEANSPLHF
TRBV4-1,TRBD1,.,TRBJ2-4,TGCGCCAGCAGCCAGCCGGGACAGGGGAGCAAAAACATTCAGTACTTC,CASSQPGQGSKNIQYF
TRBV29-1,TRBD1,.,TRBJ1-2,TGCAGCGTACACTGGACAGGTTCTAACTATGGCTACACCTTC,CSVHWTGSNYGYTF
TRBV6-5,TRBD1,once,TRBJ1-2,TGTGCCAGCCGGTCAGGGGGCGCCTATGGCTACACCTTC,CASRSGGAYGYTF
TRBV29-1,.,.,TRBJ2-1,TGCAGCGCCGGGTCGAGAACTGAGCAGTTCTTC,CSAGSRTEQFF
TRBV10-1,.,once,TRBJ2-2,TGCGCCAGCAGTGAGTCGCAGGGTTTCGGGGAGCTGTTTTTT,CASSESQGFGELFF
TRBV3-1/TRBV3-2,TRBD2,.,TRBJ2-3,TGTGCCAGCAGCCAAGATTCTAGCGGGGGGGAGGCAGATACGCAGTATTTT,CASSQDSSGGEADTQYF
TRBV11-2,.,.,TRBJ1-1,TGTGCCAGCAGCCTAGGAAGGGCAGGGAAAGCTTTCTTT,CASSLGRAGKAFF
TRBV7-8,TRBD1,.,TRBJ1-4,TGTGCCAGCAGCTTACAAGGGACAGGAGATGAAAAACTGTTTTTT,CASSLQGTGDEKLFF
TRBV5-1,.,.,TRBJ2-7,TGCGCCAGCAGCTTGGATCAGGCAGGAGAGCAGTACTTC,CASSLDQAGEQYF
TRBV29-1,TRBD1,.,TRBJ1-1,TGCAGCACGATACAGGGGATAGCTGAAGCTTTCTTT,CSTIQGIAEAFF
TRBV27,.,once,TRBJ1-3,TGTGCCAGCATCGGAGGGGCTGGAAACACCATATATTTT,CASIGGAGNTIYF
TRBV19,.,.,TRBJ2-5,TGTGCCAGTAGTCCGTTCGGTCAAGAGACCCAGTACTTC,CASSPFGQETQYF
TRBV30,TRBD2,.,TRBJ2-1,TGTGCCTGGAGCGGAGGACTAGCGTCTCAAGAGCAGTTCTTC,CAWSGGLASQEQFF